A selection of T cell receptor beta chains follows, all from one sample in a study of OX40 agonist ivuxolimab in advanced cancers. Profiled with immunoSEQ multiplex PCR; TCRdb holds only in-frame clones, not every one. The sample carries some 80,000 clones, about 87% recorded once. Sequenced material: CD4+ or CD8+ T cells sorted from blood, taken in a trial of the OX40 agonist ivuxolimab. The receptors shown here come from an adult with an advanced solid tumor such as melanoma, head and neck, liver or kidney cancer. Both conserved end residues are part of each CDR3. The D gene is left open where the match is weak.

v_call	d_call	j_call	cdr3_length	cdr3_aa
TRBV9	NA	TRBJ2-2	15	CASSAGPRLVGELFF
TRBV19	TRBD1	TRBJ1-3	12	CASSLRGNTIYF
TRBV11-2	TRBD2	TRBJ2-7	15	CASSLGLGALYEQYF
TRBV7-2	TRBD2	TRBJ2-3	19	CASSLRTSGGYRRPDTQYF
TRBV30	NA	TRBJ2-3	13	CAWRRGTTDTQYF
TRBV5-4	NA	TRBJ2-7	15	CASSLGGNRPYEQYF
TRBV29-1	NA	TRBJ2-1	9	CSGDNEQFF
TRBV29-1	NA	TRBJ1-1	11	CSVESRAEAFF
TRBV19	TRBD2	TRBJ2-2	17	CASSPPVAGDHTGELFF
TRBV6-5	NA	TRBJ1-2	15	CASSYSRGGAYGYTF
TRBV30	NA	TRBJ1-1	13	CAWSVSGGTEAFF
TRBV5-4	TRBD1	TRBJ1-2	14	CASSRTGAGDGYTF
TRBV2	TRBD1	TRBJ1-6	16	CASKAGGSSYNSPLHF
TRBV7-2	TRBD2	TRBJ2-7	15	CASSLGLAGRGEQYF
TRBV27	NA	TRBJ2-2	12	CASSFLAGELFF